These 21 T cell receptor beta chains were sequenced from one sample in a study of blood T cell repertoires in COVID-19. Sequencing was performed with immunoSEQ multiplex PCR; in TCRdb, only in-frame clones are kept and a portion is missing. The data hold about 200,000 clones, with nearly 90% observed a single time. The sample comprised peripheral blood. All receptors derive from a man in his 60s with active or convalescent COVID-19.

V usage is TRBV7-9 and J usage is TRBJ1-2; D may be TRBD1 (5 bases). The CDR3 has 13 residues. Germline values: CDR1 SEHNR, CDR2 FQNEAQ (reference sequence). V gave up 1 base and J gave up 6 bases, with 9 bases separating them. The CDR3 protein is CASSLEAGNGYTF. Written as DNA, the CDR3 is TGTGCCAGCAGCTTAGAAGCAGGGAATGGCTACACCTTC.

This chain uses TRBV7-2 with TRBJ1-1; weak D call: TRBD1 (6 bases). The V gene lost 5 bases and the J gene lost 4 bases, with 17 bases spanning the gap. This CDR3 spans 15 amino acids. Germline V gene lookup returns CDR1 SGHTA and CDR2 FQGNSA. The CDR3 region has the DNA TGTGCCAGCAGCCCCCGCAGGGGAGGGAGCACTGAAGCTTTCTTT. Amino acid sequence: CASSPRRGGSTEAFF.

The J gene is TRBJ1-2, the V gene TRBV7-9, with a tentative D call TRBD1 (6 bases). Germline V gene sequence: CDR1 SEHNR, CDR2 FQNEAQ (reference sequence). V was cut by 5 bases and J by 5 bases, with 15 bases left in between. CDR3 length equals 14 residues. CDR3 sequence: CASSTTGFSYGYTF. In DNA, the CDR3 is TGTGCCAGCAGCACCACAGGGTTTTCTTATGGCTACACCTTC.

The chain is built from TRBV5-1 and TRBJ1-1; possible D gene TRBD1, 5 bases. Trimming removed 4 bases at V and 3 bases at J, with 13 bases between. The germline gives CDR1 SGHRS, CDR2 YFSETQ. There are 14 residues in the CDR3. CDR3 nucleotide sequence: TGCGCCAGCAGCCCTGACCCCAGGGACACTGAAGCTTTCTTT. This codes for CASSPDPRDTEAFF.

The chain links TRBV18 to TRBJ1-4; 9 nucleotides match TRBD1. J gave up 6 bases and V 3 bases, and 5 bases lay outside the gene matches. The germline CDR1 and CDR2 sequences are KGHSH and LQKENI. This CDR3 is 15 amino acids long. The CDR3 loop reads CASSPLQGAYEKLFF. The CDR3 nucleotides are TGTGCCAGCTCACCCTTACAGGGGGCATATGAAAAACTGTTTTTT.

The CDR3 spells CASTKTDNYGYTF. The CDR3 DNA reads as TGTGCCAGCACCAAGACAGATAACTATGGCTACACCTTC. The chain joins TRBV7-9 to TRBJ1-2, with a tentative D call TRBD1 (5 bases). Between the trimmed V and J ends, which lost 7 bases and 1 base, there was a span of 10 bases. The CDR3 has 13 amino acids. Germline V CDR1 and CDR2: SEHNR, FQNEAQ (reference sequence).

V and J are TRBV10-3 and TRBJ2-1; 7 bases align to TRBD1. This CDR3 region has 14 residues. The ends lost 6 bases at V and 12 bases at J; junction bases unmatched: 14. Germline V gene data show CDR1 as ENHRY and CDR2 as SYGVKD. The CDR3 loop reads CAISLDRARGRQFF. The CDR3 DNA sequence: TGTGCCATCAGCCTCGACAGGGCTAGGGGTCGGCAGTTCTTC.

V is TRBV6-5 and J is TRBJ1-4; 9 bases agree with TRBD1. The V gene end was trimmed by 6 bases and the J gene end by 8 bases; junction bases not matched to a gene: 10. Germline lookup yields CDR1 MNHEY and CDR2 SVGAGI. The CDR3 runs to 15 residues. DNA for the CDR3: TGTGCCAGCAGACTTGGGGACAGGGTTACCGAAAAACTGTTTTTT. Translating it yields CASRLGDRVTEKLFF.

The gene calls are TRBV5-5 and TRBJ2-5, with D possibly matching TRBD1 (5 bases). Germline V CDR1 and CDR2: SGHKS, YYEKEE (reference sequence). The CDR3 spans 11 residues. V lost 4 bases to trimming and J lost 4 bases, with 5 bases between them. The CDR3 spells CASSRGETQYF. CDR3 coding DNA: TGTGCCAGCAGCAGGGGAGAGACCCAGTACTTC.

The genes are TRBV5-1 and TRBJ2-5; D possibly corresponds to TRBD2 (6 bases). Looked up from germline, CDR1 is SGHRS and CDR2 is YFSETQ. V was trimmed by 3 bases and J by 1 base, leaving 16 bases between them. CDR3 length: 16 amino acids. CDR3 in DNA: TGCGCCAGCAGCTCGGTGAGACTAGGCGGCCAAGAGACCCAGTACTTC. Translation: CASSSVRLGGQETQYF.

The chain links TRBV4-2 to TRBJ2-7; 7 nucleotides agree with TRBD1. Germline V gives CDR1 LGHNA, CDR2 YNFKEQ. The J segment lost 6 bases and the V segment lost 6 bases, leaving 5 bases of the junction unmatched. This CDR3 comprises 12 residues. For the CDR3, the DNA is TGTGCCAGCAGTCGCGACAGGGCCGAGCAGTACTTC. This translates into CASSRDRAEQYF.

The J gene is TRBJ1-1, the V gene TRBV12-5; D is possibly TRBD1 (6 bases). The germline V gene has CDR1 LGHNT and CDR2 FRNRAP. The CDR3 runs to 16 residues. The V end was cut by 6 bases, the J end by 0 bases, with 17 bases between. CDR3 sequence reads: CASGPPGVGMNTEAFF. CDR3 nucleotides: TGTGCTAGTGGACCGCCAGGGGTCGGGATGAACACTGAAGCTTTCTTT.

This clone was detected once. This sequence joins TRBV11-3 and TRBJ2-5; 7 nucleotides match TRBD1. Losses at the gene ends were 4 bases for V and 5 bases for J; bases not matched to a gene: 7. Germline V gives CDR1 SGHNT, CDR2 YENEEA. CDR3 length: 14 amino acids. The CDR3 region has the DNA TGTGCCAGCAGCTCCACAGGGGAACGGGAGACCCAGTACTTC. The encoded protein is CASSSTGERETQYF.

The V call is TRBV2, the J call TRBJ1-2; unclear D gene. CDR3 length: 14 amino acids. Germline lookup yields CDR1 SNHLY and CDR2 FYNNEI. V was trimmed by 4 bases and J by 4 bases, leaving 13 bases between them. In nucleotides, the CDR3 is TGTGCCAGCAGTGGGTTCGACACCATCTATGGCTACACCTTC. Residues: CASSGFDTIYGYTF.

This clone was observed a few times. V gene TRBV7-9 combines with J gene TRBJ2-1; the D gene is possibly TRBD1 (8 bases). The CDR3 has 16 amino acids. Trimming took off 1 base at V and 8 bases at J, with 18 bases between the two ends. Germline CDR1 reads SEHNR; CDR2 reads FQNEAQ (reference sequence). The CDR3 nucleotides are TGTGCCAGCAGCTTAGGAGGACAGGGAGGGTTGGATGAGCAGTTCTTC. This codes for CASSLGGQGGLDEQFF.

The chain has TRBV20-1 and TRBJ1-1, with unresolved D. The CDR3 is made up of 11 amino acids. Looked up from germline, CDR1 is DFQATT and CDR2 is SNEGSKA (reference sequence). V shed 2 bases and J shed 7 bases, with 8 bases lying between them. The CDR3 here is CSARSTIEAFF. CDR3 DNA: TGCAGTGCTAGAAGTACTATTGAAGCTTTCTTT.

The table lists this clone with a few counts. The chain employs TRBV27 and TRBJ1-5, with TRBD1 as a possible D gene (5 bases). Germline assignment: CDR1 MNHEY and CDR2 SMNVEV (reference sequence). Between the trimmed V and J ends, which lost 6 bases and 0 bases, there was a span of 15 bases. CDR3 length: 16 amino acids. CDR3 region: CASSAWGRYSNQPQHF. The DNA for the CDR3 is TGTGCCAGCAGCGCCTGGGGCCGTTATAGCAATCAGCCCCAGCATTTT.

This clone was seen only a few times. This chain uses TRBV7-8 with TRBJ2-2, with 12 bases identical to TRBD1. Germline lookup yields CDR1 SGHVS and CDR2 FQNEAQ. With 5 bases clipped from V and 6 bases from J, the junction kept 7 bases outside the gene matches. The CDR3 extends over 16 amino acids. The CDR3 is CASSRRDRGLAGELFF. DNA of the CDR3: TGTGCCAGCAGCCGAAGGGACAGGGGGCTTGCCGGGGAGCTGTTTTTT.

The J gene is TRBJ2-3, the V gene TRBV29-1, with D tentatively TRBD2 (6 bases). V was trimmed by 4 bases and J by 4 bases, leaving 15 bases between them. Germline V gives CDR1 SQVTM, CDR2 ANQGSEA. The CDR3 length is 14 residues. CDR3 sequence: CSVVRSGGADTQYF. The DNA of the CDR3 is TGCAGCGTTGTAAGAAGCGGCGGGGCAGATACGCAGTATTTT.

The chain is built from TRBV12-3 or TRBV12-4 and TRBJ2-3; perhaps TRBD2 as D (5 bases). Trimming removed 6 bases from V and 8 bases from J, with 12 bases in between. The CDR3 totals 12 residues. CDR3 DNA sequence: TGTGCCAGCAGGTCTCCTGGAGGTACGCAGTATTTT. Protein product: CASRSPGGTQYF.

The chain joins TRBV7-2 to TRBJ1-6; D perhaps matches TRBD1 (6 bases). CDR1 SGHTA and CDR2 FQGNSA come from the germline V gene. The CDR3 is 13 residues long. Trimming removed 5 bases at V and 7 bases at J, with 9 bases between. This CDR3 is CASSPDRNSPLHF. The CDR3 DNA follows: TGTGCCAGCAGCCCCGACAGGAATTCACCCCTCCACTTT.